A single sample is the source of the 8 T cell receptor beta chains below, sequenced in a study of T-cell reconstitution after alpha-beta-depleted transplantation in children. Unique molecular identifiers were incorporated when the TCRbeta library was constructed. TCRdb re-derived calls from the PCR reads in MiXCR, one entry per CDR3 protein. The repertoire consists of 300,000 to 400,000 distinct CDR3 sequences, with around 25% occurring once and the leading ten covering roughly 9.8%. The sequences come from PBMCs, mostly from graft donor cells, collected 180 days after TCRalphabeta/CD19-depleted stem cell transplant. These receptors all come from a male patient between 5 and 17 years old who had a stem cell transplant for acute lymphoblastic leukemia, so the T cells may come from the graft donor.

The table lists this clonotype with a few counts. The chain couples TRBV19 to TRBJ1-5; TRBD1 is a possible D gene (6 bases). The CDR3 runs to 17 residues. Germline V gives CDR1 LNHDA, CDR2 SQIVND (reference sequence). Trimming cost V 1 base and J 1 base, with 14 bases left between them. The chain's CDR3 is CASSIAVGRGSNQPQHF. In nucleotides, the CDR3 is TGTGCCAGTAGTATAGCGGTGGGGAGGGGGAGCAATCAGCCCCAGCATTTT.

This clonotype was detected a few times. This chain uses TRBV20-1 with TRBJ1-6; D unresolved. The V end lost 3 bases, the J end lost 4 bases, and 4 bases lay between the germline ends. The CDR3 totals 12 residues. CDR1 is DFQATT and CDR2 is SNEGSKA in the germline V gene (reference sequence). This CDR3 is CSASRYNSPLHF. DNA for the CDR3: TGCAGTGCTAGTCGATATAATTCACCCCTCCACTTT.

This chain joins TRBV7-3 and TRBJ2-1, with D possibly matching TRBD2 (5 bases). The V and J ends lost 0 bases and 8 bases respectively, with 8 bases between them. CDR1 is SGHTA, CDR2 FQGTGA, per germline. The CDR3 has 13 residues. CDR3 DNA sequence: TGTGCCAGCAGCTTAACGCCGCGGGATGAGCAGTTCTTC. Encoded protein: CASSLTPRDEQFF.

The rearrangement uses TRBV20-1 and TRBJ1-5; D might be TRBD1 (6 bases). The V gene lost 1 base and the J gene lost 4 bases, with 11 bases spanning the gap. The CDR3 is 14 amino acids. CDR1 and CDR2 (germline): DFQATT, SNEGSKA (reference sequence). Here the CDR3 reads CSARAGTGNQPQHF. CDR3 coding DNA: TGCAGTGCTAGAGCTGGAACAGGGAATCAGCCCCAGCATTTT.

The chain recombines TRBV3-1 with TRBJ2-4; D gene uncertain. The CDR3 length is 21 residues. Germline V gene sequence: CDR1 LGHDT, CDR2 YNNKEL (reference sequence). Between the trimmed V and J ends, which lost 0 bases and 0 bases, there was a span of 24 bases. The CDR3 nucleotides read TGTGCCAGCAGCCAAGATGGCTCTTTAACAGTCTGTTTGCTAGCCAAAAACATTCAGTACTTC. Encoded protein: CASSQDGSLTVCLLAKNIQYF.

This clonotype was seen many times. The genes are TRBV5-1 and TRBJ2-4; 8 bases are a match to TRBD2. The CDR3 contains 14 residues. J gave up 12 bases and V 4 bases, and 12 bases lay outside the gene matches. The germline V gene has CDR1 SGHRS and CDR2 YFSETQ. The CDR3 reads CASSQYREGDGQYF. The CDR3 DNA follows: TGCGCCAGCAGCCAATACCGGGAGGGCGATGGTCAGTACTTC.

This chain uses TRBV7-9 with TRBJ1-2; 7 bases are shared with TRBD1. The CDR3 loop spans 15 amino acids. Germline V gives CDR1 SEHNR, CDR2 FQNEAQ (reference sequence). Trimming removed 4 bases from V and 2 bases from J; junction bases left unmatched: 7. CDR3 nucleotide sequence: TGTGCCAGCAGCTACCCAGGGGGGGGCAACTATGGCTACACCTTC. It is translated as CASSYPGGGNYGYTF.

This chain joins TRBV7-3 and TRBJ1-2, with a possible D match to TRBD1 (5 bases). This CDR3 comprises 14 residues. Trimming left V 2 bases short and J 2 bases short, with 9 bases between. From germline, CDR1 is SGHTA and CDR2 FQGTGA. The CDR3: CASSLQPGNYGYTF. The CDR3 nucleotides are TGTGCCAGCAGCTTACAACCAGGGAACTATGGCTACACCTTC.